This T cell receptor beta chain was captured by sequencing in a study of blood T cell repertoires in COVID-19. The wider study: Samples came from the United States, Italy and Spain, spanning acute and convalescent COVID-19. T cells, B-cell-depleted T cells, or PBMCs provided the cDNA or gDNA that served as material.

This clone was seen more than once but under ten times. Germline CDR1 is SQVTM and CDR2 is ANQGSEA. The CDR3 contains 16 residues. The V and J ends lost 3 bases and 0 bases respectively, with 15 bases between them. Original methodology: Amplifying reference gene primers gave estimates of nucleated cell counts. Here immunoSEQ multiplex PCR was the method, and the copy in TCRdb shows in-frame clones only, minus some. V and J calls and clone size are as listed in that table; D and trimming were resolved from the DNA. The sample yields some 200,000 clones, approximately 90% seen once. The clonotype originates from an elderly man with acute or convalescent COVID-19. This chain uses TRBV29-1 with TRBJ2-1; no reliable D call. Sequencing was performed on peripheral blood. The DNA of the CDR3 is TGCAGCGTTGATGGATTAGCCGATAGCTCCTACAATGAGCAGTTCTTC. Translated: CSVDGLADSSYNEQFF.